This T cell receptor (beta chain) is from a study of shared clonotypes between healthy human individuals. Study observations and caveats: Limitation of the genetic and exposure-history diversity represented came from the few donors.

Naive CD8 cells comprised CD45RO-negative, CCR7-positively selected cells, excluding terminally differentiated effector memory CD45RA+ cells. With respect to this clone: Its specificity is not known.

V lost 3 bases and J lost 7; bases outside the gene matches: 3. The CDR3 runs 14 residues. Germline V gene sequence: CDR1 SNHLY, CDR2 FYNNEI. Assay execution took place at the deep level. Assay: immunoSEQ multiplex PCR; the TCRdb copy retains only in-frame clones and omits some. The data contain roughly 550,000 clones, 95% to 96% of them singletons. The sequence came from a woman aged 25 to 39 in good health. The sequencing sample was made of naive CD8+ T cells sorted from blood. The rearrangement uses TRBV2 and TRBJ2-1, with TRBD2 matching 10 bases. The CDR3 sequence is CASSDETSGNEQFF. Written as DNA, the CDR3 is TGTGCCAGCAGTGATGAGACTAGCGGGAATGAGCAGTTCTTC.